This TCR beta chain is from a study of control samples from healthy donors and cancer patients. The V and J ends lost 7 bases and 2 bases respectively, with 14 bases between them. The CDR3 spans 14 residues. Germline-derived CDR1 and CDR2 are MDHEN and SYDVKM. The protocol was immunoSEQ multiplex PCR, while the TCRdb copy is restricted to in-frame clones and leaves out a portion. Among 95,000 to 130,000 clones listed, about 93% were seen once. The chain is built from TRBV28 and TRBJ1-2, with a weak D call TRBD1 (6 bases). This sequence was found in a man aged 25 to 45 in good health. Sequencing used blood. CDR3 nucleotides: TGTGCCAGCATAGGGGGACTCCTAAACTATGGCTACACCTTC. It is translated as CASIGGLLNYGYTF.